The 9 T cell receptor beta chains below were found in one sample sequenced in a study of shared clonotypes between healthy human individuals. Naive CD8 isolation took CD45RO-negative cells positively selected for CCR7 and excluded terminally differentiated effector memory CD45RA+ cells. Some clones are missing from TCRdb's copy, which holds only in-frame ones; the method was immunoSEQ multiplex PCR. The table lists around 2,000,000 clones, about 92% of them singletons. The sequenced material came from naive CD8+ T cells from PBMCs. These receptors came from a man between 18 and 29 years old in good health. Some clones in this sample may be carry-over from other donors' samples.

The chain is built from TRBV5-1 and TRBJ2-7; 8 bases fit TRBD2. Germline lookup yields CDR1 SGHRS and CDR2 YFSETQ. Trimming at V came to 0 bases and at J to 3 bases, leaving 5 bases not matched to a gene. The CDR3 is made up of 15 amino acids. CDR3 DNA: TGCGCCAGCAGCTTGGTTAGCGGGAAAAACTACGAGCAGTACTTC. Protein: CASSLVSGKNYEQYF.

The CDR3 DNA sequence: TGTGCCAGTAGTATGAATCCGGGTGAAGCTTTCTTT. This encodes CASSMNPGEAFF. The chain links TRBV19 to TRBJ1-1; D unresolved. V lost 3 bases and J lost 7, with 9 bases in between. Germline CDR1 is LNHDA and CDR2 is SQIVND (reference sequence). This CDR3 is 12 amino acids long.

As DNA, the CDR3 is TGTGCCAGCAGTCCCGGGACAGGCCCAATTTGGGCCCAGCATTTT. Encoded protein: CASSPGTGPIWAQHF. V usage is TRBV27 and J usage is TRBJ1-5; 8 bases line up with TRBD1. The CDR3 has 15 amino acids. Losses at the gene ends were 5 bases for V and 11 bases for J; bases not matched to a gene: 14. Germline V gene lookup returns CDR1 MNHEY and CDR2 SMNVEV (reference sequence).

The V and J genes are TRBV7-6 and TRBJ2-7, with unresolved D. This CDR3 is 15 amino acids long. Trimming pared 1 base from V and 5 bases from J, leaving 15 bases between. In germline, CDR1 is SGHVS, CDR2 FNYEAQ. The CDR3 sequence: CASSLGSSPGHEQYF. CDR3 bases: TGTGCCAGCAGCTTAGGGTCCTCCCCAGGCCACGAGCAGTACTTC. Full variable domain (rest looked up from reference TRBV7-6 and TRBJ2-7): GAGVSQSPRYKVTKRGQDVALRCDPISGHVSLYWYRQALGQGPEFLTYFNYEAQQDKSGLPNDRFSAERPEGSISTLTIQRTEQRDSAMYRCASSLGSSPGHEQYFGPGTRLTVT.

V and J are TRBV7-9 and TRBJ2-3, with TRBD2 identical over 10 bases. Trimming removed 7 bases from V and 0 bases from J; junction bases left unmatched: 10. Germline V gives CDR1 SEHNR, CDR2 FQNEAQ (reference sequence). CDR3 length: 17 amino acids. CDR3 loop: CASTPGSGRPSTDTQYF. CDR3 bases: TGTGCCAGCACCCCTGGTAGCGGGAGGCCAAGCACAGATACGCAGTATTTT.

Notes on this clone: This sample also contains other DNA sequences that code for the same CDR3. The chain recombines TRBV19 with TRBJ2-7; D possibly corresponds to TRBD2 (5 bases). The CDR3 has 12 residues. Trimming removed 5 bases at V and 2 bases at J, with 7 bases between. Germline CDR1 LNHDA, CDR2 SQIVND (reference sequence). In DNA, the CDR3 is TGTGCCAGTAGTCCCGGGGCCTACGAGCAGTACTTC. Translated, it gives CASSPGAYEQYF. The full variable domain, completed using reference TRBV19 and TRBJ2-7, is DGGITQSPKYLFRKEGQNVTLSCEQNLNHDAMYWYRQDPGQGLRLIYYSQIVNDFQKGDIAEGYSVSREKKESFPLTVTSAQKNPTAFYLCASSPGAYEQYFGPGTRLTVT.

The V gene is TRBV15, the J gene TRBJ2-2; TRBD2 matches at 11 bases. J lost 5 bases, V lost 0 bases, and 5 bases had no gene match. Germline V gene lookup returns CDR1 LNHNV and CDR2 YYDKDF (reference sequence). The CDR3 consists of 17 residues. The CDR3 here is CATSRDRASGGTGELFF. CDR3 nucleotides: TGTGCCACCAGCAGAGATAGGGCTAGCGGGGGGACCGGGGAGCTGTTTTTT.

The chain recombines TRBV28 with TRBJ1-2, with TRBD1 matching 7 bases. Germline V lookup: CDR1 MDHEN, CDR2 SYDVKM. This CDR3 region has 14 residues. With V trimmed by 2 bases and J by 2 bases, 2 bases remained unmatched. CDR3: CASSLEGQNYGYTF. CDR3 nucleotides: TGTGCCAGCAGTTTAGAGGGACAGAACTATGGCTACACCTTC.

The gene calls are TRBV7-9 and TRBJ2-5; maybe TRBD1 (6 bases). The germline V gene has CDR1 SEHNR and CDR2 FQNEAQ (reference sequence). Between the trimmed V and J ends, which lost 2 bases and 1 base, there was a span of 14 bases. The CDR3 is made up of 16 amino acids. CDR3 region: CASSLIGTPLQETQYF. CDR3 in DNA: TGTGCCAGCAGCTTAATAGGGACACCCCTCCAAGAGACCCAGTACTTC. The full variable domain, with the rest looked up from reference TRBV7-9 and TRBJ2-5, is DTGVSQNPRHKITKRGQNVTFRCDPISEHNRLYWYRQTLGQGPEFLTYFQNEAQLEKSRLLSDRFSAERPKGSFSTLEIQRTEQGDSAMYLCASSLIGTPLQETQYFGPGTRLLVL.